This TCR beta chain derives from a study of identical twins. cDNA carried unique molecular identifiers, and a universal primer site was added by template switching. TCRdb fed the 5' RACE reads into MiXCR, producing one record per CDR3 protein. The table shows about 1.7 million distinct CDR3 sequences, with less than 35% occurring only once. The length of the CDR3 is 15 residues. Germline trimming cut 3 bases from V and 3 bases from J; bases unmatched to any gene: 6. Germline loops: CDR1 DFQATT, CDR2 SNEGSKA (reference sequence). Findings of the study overall: Less excess twin sharing appeared in beta out-of-frame sequences. Invariant MAIT and iNKT cells could partly confound zero-insertion analyses.

About this clonotype: Its antigen remains unknown.

This rearrangement joins TRBV20-1 to TRBJ2-1; 9 nucleotides line up with TRBD2. The TCR sequence derives from a newborn girl in good health. Sequenced: cord blood. The CDR3 region has the DNA TGCAGTGCTAGGTCGAGCGGGAGGAACTACAATGAGCAGTTCTTC. It translates to CSARSSGRNYNEQFF.